The T cell receptor (beta chain) described here comes from a study of beta chain features in type 1 diabetes. This clone occurred many times. The antigen is not known. Findings and limits, study-wide: Moderate but significant shortening of TCRB CDR3s was recorded in all four CD4+ subsets from Type 1 diabetes patients.

The isolated RNA, all of it, was reverse transcribed, so expressed TCRB transcripts were what got sequenced. Reads from naive, central memory and regulatory T cell samples averaged roughly 3.6 million. Measured with immunoSEQ multiplex PCR; TCRdb has only the in-frame clones, and not every one. Of hundreds of thousands of clones listed, 13% to 15% were seen once; the top ten hold more than 6.5%. Markers CD45RO/CCR7/CD25/CD127/CD95/CD27 served to sort CD4+ naive, central memory, regulatory and stem cell-like memory cells. Sorted populations were all over 98% pure. This clonotype originated in a man aged 30-40 years in good health. What was sequenced was central memory CD4+ T cells from blood.

The CDR3 DNA follows: TGTGCCAGCAGCTTAGCCTTCGGACCCCAAGAGACCCAGTACTTC. This translates into CASSLAFGPQETQYF. V usage is TRBV7-9 and J usage is TRBJ2-5, with D hard to call. Trimming took off 0 bases at V and 1 base at J, with 9 bases between the two ends. CDR1 and CDR2 from the germline V gene are SEHNR and FQNEAQ (reference sequence). CDR3 length: 15 amino acids.